This entry describes one T cell receptor (beta chain). Its target is unknown. CDR3 size: 14 residues. Per the germline V gene, CDR1 is SGDLS and CDR2 is YYNGEE. V was shortened by 0 bases and J by 5 bases, with 9 bases between the two germline ends. The sample originates from a study of identical twins. Study results and limitations: Fewer insertions marked abundant cord blood beta clonotypes; young adult naive trended weakly, memory not at all. Models predicted too little out-of-frame TCR alpha sharing in monozygotic twins.

From the 5' RACE reads, TCRdb called clonotypes with MiXCR, one entry per CDR3 protein. Of 400,000 to 600,000 distinct CDR3 sequences in the sample, about a fifth were seen once. These data were likewise used in another study, on yellow fever vaccine responses in identical twins.

The chain employs TRBV9 and TRBJ2-1, with D unclear. This TCR derives from a young woman in good health. The sample comprised CD4+ T cells sorted from blood. The CDR3 DNA reads as TGTGCCAGCAGCGTAGACAGAGCCGACAATGAGCAGTTCTTC. This codes for CASSVDRADNEQFF.